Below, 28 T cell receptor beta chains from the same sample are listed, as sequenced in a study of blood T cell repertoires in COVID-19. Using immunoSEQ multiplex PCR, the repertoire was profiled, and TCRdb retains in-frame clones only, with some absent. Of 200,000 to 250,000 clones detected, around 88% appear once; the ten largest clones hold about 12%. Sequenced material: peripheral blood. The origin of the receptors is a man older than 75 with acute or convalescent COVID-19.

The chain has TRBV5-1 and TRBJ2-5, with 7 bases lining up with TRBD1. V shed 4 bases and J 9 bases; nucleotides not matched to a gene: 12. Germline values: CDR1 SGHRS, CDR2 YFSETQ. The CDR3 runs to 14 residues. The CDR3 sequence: CASSPTTGPGAQYF. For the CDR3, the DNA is TGCGCCAGCAGCCCAACGACAGGGCCCGGGGCCCAGTACTTC. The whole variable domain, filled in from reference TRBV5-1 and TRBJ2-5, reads KAGVTQTPRYLIKTRGQQVTLSCSPISGHRSVSWYQQTPGQGLQFLFEYFSETQRNKGNFPGRFSGRQFSNSRSEMNVSTLELGDSALYLCASSPTTGPGAQYFGPGTRLLVL.

The CDR3 DNA reads TGTGCCAGCTCACCGAACTCAGGGGGCGCCTCCTACGAGCAGTACTTC. Protein: CASSPNSGGASYEQYF. This chain joins TRBV18 and TRBJ2-7; 8 bases line up with TRBD1. CDR1 and CDR2 (germline): KGHSH, LQKENI. CDR3 length: 16 residues. J was trimmed by 0 bases and V by 3 bases; bases with no gene match: 7. Full variable domain (remainder filled in from reference TRBV18 and TRBJ2-7): NAGVMQNPRHLVRRRGQEARLRCSPMKGHSHVYWYRQLPEEGLKFMVYLQKENIIDESGMPKERFSAEFPKEGPSILRIQQVVRGDSAAYFCASSPNSGGASYEQYFGPGTRLTVT.

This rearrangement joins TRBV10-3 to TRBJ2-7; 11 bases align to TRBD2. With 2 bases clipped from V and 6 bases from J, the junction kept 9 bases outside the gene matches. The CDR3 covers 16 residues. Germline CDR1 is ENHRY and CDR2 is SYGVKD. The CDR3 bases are TGTGCCATCAGTGAGGGGACTAGCGGCAAGACGAGCGAGCAGTACTTC. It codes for CAISEGTSGKTSEQYF.

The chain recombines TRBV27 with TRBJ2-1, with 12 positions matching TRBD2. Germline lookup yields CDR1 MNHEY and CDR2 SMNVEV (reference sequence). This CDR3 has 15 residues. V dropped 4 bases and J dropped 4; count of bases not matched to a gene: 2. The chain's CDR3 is CASSSLAGGYNEQFF. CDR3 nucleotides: TGTGCCAGCAGTTCCCTAGCGGGGGGGTACAATGAGCAGTTCTTC.

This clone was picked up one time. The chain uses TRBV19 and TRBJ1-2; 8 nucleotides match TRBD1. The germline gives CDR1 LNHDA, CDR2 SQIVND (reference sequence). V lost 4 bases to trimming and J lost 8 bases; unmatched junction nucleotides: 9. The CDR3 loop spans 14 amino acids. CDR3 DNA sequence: TGTGCCAGTAGTAGACAGGGGATCTTGGAAGGCTACACCTTC. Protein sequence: CASSRQGILEGYTF.

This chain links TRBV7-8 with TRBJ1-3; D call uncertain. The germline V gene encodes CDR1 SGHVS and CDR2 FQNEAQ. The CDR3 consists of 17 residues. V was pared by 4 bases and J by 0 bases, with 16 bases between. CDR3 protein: CASSYRVMRDSGNTIYF. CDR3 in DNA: TGTGCCAGCAGCTACCGGGTGATGAGGGACTCTGGAAACACCATATATTTT.

The CDR3 region has the DNA TGTGCCAGCAGACAGGGACAGGTTGACTATGGCTACACCTTC. Translation gives CASRQGQVDYGYTF. The chain uses TRBV6-6 and TRBJ1-2; the match to TRBD1 covers 8 bases. Unmatched junction bases numbered 6, after V lost 6 bases and J lost 3 bases. CDR1 and CDR2 (germline): MNHNY, SVGAGI (reference sequence). This CDR3 spans 14 amino acids.

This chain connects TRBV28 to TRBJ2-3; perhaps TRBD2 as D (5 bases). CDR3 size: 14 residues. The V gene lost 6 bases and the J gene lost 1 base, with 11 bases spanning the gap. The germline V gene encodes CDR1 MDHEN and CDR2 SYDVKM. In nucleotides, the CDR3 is TGTGCCAGCAGGGAAGAGGGTCGCACAGATACGCAGTATTTT. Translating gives CASREEGRTDTQYF.

CDR3 DNA: TGCGCCAGCAGTGAGTCGAATCATGGCGGGGGATTATACAATGAGCAGTTCTTC. Amino acid sequence: CASSESNHGGGLYNEQFF. The chain combines TRBV10-2 with TRBJ2-1, with 7 positions matching TRBD2. CDR3 length equals 18 residues. Germline assignment: CDR1 WSHSY and CDR2 SAAADI. With 0 bases clipped from V and 4 bases from J, the junction kept 12 bases outside the gene matches.

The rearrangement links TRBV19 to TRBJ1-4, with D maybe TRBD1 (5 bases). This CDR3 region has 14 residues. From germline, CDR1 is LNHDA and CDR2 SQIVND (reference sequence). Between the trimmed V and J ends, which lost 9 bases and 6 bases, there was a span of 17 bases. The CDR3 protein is CASRGGQGYEKLFF. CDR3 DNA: TGTGCCAGCCGGGGAGGGCAGGGTTATGAAAAACTGTTTTTT.

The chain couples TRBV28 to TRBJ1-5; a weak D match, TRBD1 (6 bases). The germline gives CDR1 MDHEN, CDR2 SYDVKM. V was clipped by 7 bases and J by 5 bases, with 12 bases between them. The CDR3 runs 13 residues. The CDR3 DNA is TGTGCCAGCACCCCGGGGGGGCATCAGCCCCAGCATTTT. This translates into CASTPGGHQPQHF.

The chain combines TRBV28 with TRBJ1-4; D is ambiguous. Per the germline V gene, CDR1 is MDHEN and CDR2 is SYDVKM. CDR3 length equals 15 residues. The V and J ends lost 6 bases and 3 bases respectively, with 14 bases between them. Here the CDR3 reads CASRPPGSANEKLFF. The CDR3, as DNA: TGTGCCAGCAGGCCCCCCGGGTCGGCTAATGAAAAACTGTTTTTT.

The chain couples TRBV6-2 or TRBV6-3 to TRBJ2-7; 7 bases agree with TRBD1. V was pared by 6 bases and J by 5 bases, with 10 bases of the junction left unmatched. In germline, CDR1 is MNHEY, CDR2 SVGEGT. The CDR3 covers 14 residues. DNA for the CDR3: TGTGCCAGCAGCACGGGACAGTTTTTCCACGAGCAGTACTTC. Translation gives CASSTGQFFHEQYF.

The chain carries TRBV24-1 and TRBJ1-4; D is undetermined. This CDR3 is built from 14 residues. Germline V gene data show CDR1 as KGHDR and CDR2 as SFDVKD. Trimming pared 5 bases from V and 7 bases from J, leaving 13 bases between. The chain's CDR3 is CATSVGRAGEKLFF. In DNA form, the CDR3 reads TGTGCCACCAGTGTTGGGAGGGCAGGTGAAAAACTGTTTTTT.

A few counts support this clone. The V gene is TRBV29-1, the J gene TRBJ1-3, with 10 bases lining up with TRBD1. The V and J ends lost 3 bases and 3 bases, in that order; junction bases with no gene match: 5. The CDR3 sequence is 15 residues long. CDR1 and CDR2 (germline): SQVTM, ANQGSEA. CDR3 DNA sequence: TGCAGCGTTGAGCCGACAGGGGGCAGTGGAAACACCATATATTTT. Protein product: CSVEPTGGSGNTIYF.

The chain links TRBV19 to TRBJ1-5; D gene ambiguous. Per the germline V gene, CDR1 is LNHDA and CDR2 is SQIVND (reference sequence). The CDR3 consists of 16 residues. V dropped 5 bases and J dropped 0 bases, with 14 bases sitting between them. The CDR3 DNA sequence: TGTGCCAGTAGTCCAGATAGCCGTTATAGCAATCAGCCCCAGCATTTT. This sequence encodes CASSPDSRYSNQPQHF. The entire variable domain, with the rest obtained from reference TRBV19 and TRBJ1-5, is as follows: DGGITQSPKYLFRKEGQNVTLSCEQNLNHDAMYWYRQDPGQGLRLIYYSQIVNDFQKGDIAEGYSVSREKKESFPLTVTSAQKNPTAFYLCASSPDSRYSNQPQHFGDGTRLSIL.

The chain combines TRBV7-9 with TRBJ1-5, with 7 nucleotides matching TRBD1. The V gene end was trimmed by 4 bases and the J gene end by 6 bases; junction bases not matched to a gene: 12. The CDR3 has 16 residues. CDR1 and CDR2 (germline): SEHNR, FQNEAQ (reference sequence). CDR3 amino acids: CASSSPGQPSGQPQHF. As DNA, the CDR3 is TGTGCCAGCAGCTCCCCGGGACAGCCTTCGGGTCAGCCCCAGCATTTT.

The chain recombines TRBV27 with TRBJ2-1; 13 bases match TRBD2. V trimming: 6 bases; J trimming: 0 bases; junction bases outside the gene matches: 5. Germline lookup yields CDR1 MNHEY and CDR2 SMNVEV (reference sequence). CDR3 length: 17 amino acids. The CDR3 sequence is CASSRTSGGSSYNEQFF. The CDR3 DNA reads TGTGCCAGCAGCCGGACTAGCGGGGGATCCTCCTACAATGAGCAGTTCTTC.

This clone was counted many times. In DNA form, the CDR3 reads TGTGCCAGCATCACTCCGGGCGAGCAGTACTTC. Encoded protein: CASITPGEQYF. The gene calls are TRBV2 and TRBJ2-7; D is ambiguous. Trimming cost V 7 bases and J 6 bases, with 10 bases left between them. CDR1 is SNHLY, CDR2 FYNNEI, per germline. This CDR3 is built from 11 residues.

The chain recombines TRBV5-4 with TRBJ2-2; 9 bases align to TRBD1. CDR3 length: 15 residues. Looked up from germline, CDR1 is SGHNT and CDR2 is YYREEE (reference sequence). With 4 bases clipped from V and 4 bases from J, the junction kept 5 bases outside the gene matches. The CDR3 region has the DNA TGTGCCAGCAGCCCCGGGACAGGGTCCACCGGGGAGCTGTTTTTT. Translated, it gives CASSPGTGSTGELFF.

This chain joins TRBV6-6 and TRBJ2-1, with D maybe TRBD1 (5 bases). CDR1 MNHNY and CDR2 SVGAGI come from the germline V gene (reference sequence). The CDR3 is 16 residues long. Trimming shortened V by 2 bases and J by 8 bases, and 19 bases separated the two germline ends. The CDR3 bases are TGTGCCAGCAGTTACCCCGTCCAGGGATGGAGAGATGAGCAGTTCTTC. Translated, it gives CASSYPVQGWRDEQFF.

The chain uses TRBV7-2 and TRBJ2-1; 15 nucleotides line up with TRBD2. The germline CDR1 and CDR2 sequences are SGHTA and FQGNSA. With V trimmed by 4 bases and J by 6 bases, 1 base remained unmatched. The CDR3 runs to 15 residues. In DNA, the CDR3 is TGTGCCAGCAGCTCGGGACTAGCGGGGGGCAATGAGCAGTTCTTC. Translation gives CASSSGLAGGNEQFF.

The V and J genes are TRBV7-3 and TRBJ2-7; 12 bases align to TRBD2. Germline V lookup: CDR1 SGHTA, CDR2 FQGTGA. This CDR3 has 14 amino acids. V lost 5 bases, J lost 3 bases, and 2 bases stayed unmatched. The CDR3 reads CASSMTSGSYEQYF. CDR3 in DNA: TGTGCCAGCAGCATGACTAGCGGGAGCTACGAGCAGTACTTC.

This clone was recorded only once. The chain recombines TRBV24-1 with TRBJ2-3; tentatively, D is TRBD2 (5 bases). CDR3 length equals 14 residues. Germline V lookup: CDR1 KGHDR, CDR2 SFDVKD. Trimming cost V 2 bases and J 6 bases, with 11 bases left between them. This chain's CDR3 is CATSDSTTGDTQYF. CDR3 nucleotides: TGTGCCACCAGTGATTCCACCACGGGGGATACGCAGTATTTT.

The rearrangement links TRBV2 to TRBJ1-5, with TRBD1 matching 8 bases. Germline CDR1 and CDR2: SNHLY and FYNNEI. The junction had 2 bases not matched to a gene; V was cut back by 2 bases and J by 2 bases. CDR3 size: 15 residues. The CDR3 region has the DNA TGTGCCAGCAGTGAATCAGGGGGCGGCAATCAGCCCCAGCATTTT. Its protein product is CASSESGGGNQPQHF.

The CDR3 DNA sequence: TGTGCCAGCAGCCCAACGCGGGGAGGGTCGGGCACTGAAGCTTTCTTT. The encoded protein is CASSPTRGGSGTEAFF. This chain links TRBV3-1 (or the pseudogene TRBV3-2) with TRBJ1-1; D ambiguous. CDR3 size: 16 residues. The V and J ends lost 4 bases and 4 bases respectively, with 19 bases between them. Germline V gives CDR1 LGHDT, CDR2 YNNKEL (reference sequence).

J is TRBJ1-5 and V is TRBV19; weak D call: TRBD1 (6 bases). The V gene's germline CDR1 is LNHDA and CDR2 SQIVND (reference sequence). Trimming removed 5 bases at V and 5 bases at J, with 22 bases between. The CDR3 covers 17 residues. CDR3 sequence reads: CASSPQDRFRIHQPQHF. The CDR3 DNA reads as TGTGCCAGTAGTCCTCAGGACAGATTTAGGATTCATCAGCCCCAGCATTTT.

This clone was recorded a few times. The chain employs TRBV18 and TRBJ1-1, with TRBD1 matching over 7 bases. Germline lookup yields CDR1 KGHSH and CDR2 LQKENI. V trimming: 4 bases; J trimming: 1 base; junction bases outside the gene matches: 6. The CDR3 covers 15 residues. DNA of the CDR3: TGTGCCAGCTCACTCCAGGGGGTCCCGAACACTGAAGCTTTCTTT. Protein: CASSLQGVPNTEAFF.